Listed below are T cell receptor beta chains from one sample, sequenced in a study of vaccination and CD4 T cells after COVID-19. TCRdb re-called the PCR reads through MiXCR, storing one row per CDR3 protein. The sample records 15,000 or so distinct CDR3 sequences, 39% being singletons. These receptors' antigens are unknown. Here the sequenced sample was CD4+ T cells from blood, cultured in vitro, taken before SARS-CoV-2 vaccination. These receptors all stem from a human donor who had recovered from COVID-19. Each CDR3 is given with its conserved first and last residue. The order of the fields is CDR3 DNA, CDR3 protein, J gene, clone size, V gene, D gene. The D gene is left open where the match is weak. Size values are once, few and many counts, or a class for expanded clones, and some rows have none.

cdr3_nt: TGTGCCAGCAGCTTGGCGACAGGGCACACTGAAGCTTTCTTT
cdr3_aa: CASSLATGHTEAFF
j_call: TRBJ1-1
clone_size: few
v_call: TRBV11-2
d_call: TRBD1

cdr3_nt: TGCGCCAGCAGCTCCAAGAGGGCTAGCGGGGGTAGCACAGATACGCAGTATTTT
cdr3_aa: CASSSKRASGGSTDTQYF
j_call: TRBJ2-3
clone_size: few
v_call: TRBV10-1
d_call: TRBD2

cdr3_nt: TGCGCCAGCAGCCAAGATAGCGTAGGGGATTCACCCCTCCACTTT
cdr3_aa: CASSQDSVGDSPLHF
j_call: TRBJ1-6
clone_size: .
v_call: TRBV4-3
d_call: .

cdr3_nt: TGTGCCAGCAGCTTTGTCCCGGGACCTGGGGGTACGCAGTATTTT
cdr3_aa: CASSFVPGPGGTQYF
j_call: TRBJ2-3
clone_size: .
v_call: TRBV11-3
d_call: .

cdr3_nt: TGTGCCAGCAGCCCCCGGGACAGGGAAGAAGCTTTCTTT
cdr3_aa: CASSPRDREEAFF
j_call: TRBJ1-1
clone_size: .
v_call: TRBV11-2
d_call: TRBD1

cdr3_nt: TGCAGTGCTTCCCTAGGAACTGACTCTCAGCCCCAGCATTTT
cdr3_aa: CSASLGTDSQPQHF
j_call: TRBJ1-5
clone_size: few
v_call: TRBV20-1
d_call: .

cdr3_nt: TGCAGTGCTGTCGGGGACAGGGGGCGCCCCGGGGAGCTGTTTTTT
cdr3_aa: CSAVGDRGRPGELFF
j_call: TRBJ2-2
clone_size: .
v_call: TRBV20-1
d_call: TRBD1

cdr3_nt: TGTGCCAGTAGCCGGGGACAGGGGGGACAGACCCAGTACTTC
cdr3_aa: CASSRGQGGQTQYF
j_call: TRBJ2-5
clone_size: .
v_call: TRBV19
d_call: TRBD1

cdr3_nt: TGTGCCAGTAGTATAGCGCCAGGGAGCTACACCTTC
cdr3_aa: CASSIAPGSYTF
j_call: TRBJ1-2
clone_size: .
v_call: TRBV19
d_call: .

cdr3_nt: TGTGCCAGTAGTATCGGGTTGAACACCATATATTTT
cdr3_aa: CASSIGLNTIYF
j_call: TRBJ1-3
clone_size: .
v_call: TRBV19
d_call: .

cdr3_nt: TGTGCCAGCAGCATCCGCGTCGGGACGGTATCCTACGAGCAGTACTTC
cdr3_aa: CASSIRVGTVSYEQYF
j_call: TRBJ2-7
clone_size: .
v_call: TRBV5-6
d_call: .

cdr3_nt: TGCGCCAGCAGTGAGTCGGGTTTGAAAGAAGCTTTCTTT
cdr3_aa: CASSESGLKEAFF
j_call: TRBJ1-1
clone_size: few
v_call: TRBV10-1
d_call: .

cdr3_nt: TGTGCCAGCAGTTTCCCTGGAGGGGGACACAATGAGCAGTTCTTC
cdr3_aa: CASSFPGGGHNEQFF
j_call: TRBJ2-1
clone_size: .
v_call: TRBV28
d_call: .

cdr3_nt: TGTGCCAGCAGTTTTGAGGGGCGCGTTTCCTACGAGCAGTACTTC
cdr3_aa: CASSFEGRVSYEQYF
j_call: TRBJ2-7
clone_size: .
v_call: TRBV28
d_call: .

cdr3_nt: TGTGCCAGCAGCTCCAGGACTAGTACCCACGAGCAGTACTTC
cdr3_aa: CASSSRTSTHEQYF
j_call: TRBJ2-7
clone_size: .
v_call: TRBV7-2
d_call: TRBD2

cdr3_nt: TGTGCCAGCAGTTTAGATCAGGGTGGCTACACCTTC
cdr3_aa: CASSLDQGGYTF
j_call: TRBJ1-2
clone_size: .
v_call: TRBV28
d_call: .

cdr3_nt: TGCAGTGCTAGAGATCGAGTCAGGGATGTCTTCTTGCCCCAGCATTTT
cdr3_aa: CSARDRVRDVFLPQHF
j_call: TRBJ1-5
clone_size: .
v_call: TRBV20-1
d_call: .

cdr3_nt: TGTGCCAGCACGGACACAGGGGGCTATGGCTACACCTTC
cdr3_aa: CASTDTGGYGYTF
j_call: TRBJ1-2
clone_size: .
v_call: TRBV2
d_call: TRBD1

cdr3_nt: TGTGCCAGCAGCGTAGTAGGGGGGGAAACTGAAGCTTTCTTT
cdr3_aa: CASSVVGGETEAFF
j_call: TRBJ1-1
clone_size: .
v_call: TRBV9
d_call: .

cdr3_nt: TGCAGCGTTGGGTCCTCTGGCGAGACCCAGTACTTC
cdr3_aa: CSVGSSGETQYF
j_call: TRBJ2-5
clone_size: .
v_call: TRBV29-1
d_call: .

cdr3_nt: TGTGCCATCAGTGATTTAGGGCGGGAGAGGTACAATGAGCAGTTCTTC
cdr3_aa: CAISDLGRERYNEQFF
j_call: TRBJ2-1
clone_size: .
v_call: TRBV10-3
d_call: TRBD2

cdr3_nt: TGTGCCAGCAGCTTACCCTCCGACAGGGCGGGCTACAATGAGCAGTTCTTC
cdr3_aa: CASSLPSDRAGYNEQFF
j_call: TRBJ2-1
clone_size: .
v_call: TRBV7-9
d_call: TRBD1

cdr3_nt: TGCAGTGCTCAAGAGGGGCCAAGACCAAAGACTGAAGCTTTCTTT
cdr3_aa: CSAQEGPRPKTEAFF
j_call: TRBJ1-1
clone_size: .
v_call: TRBV20-1
d_call: .

cdr3_nt: TGTGCCAGCAGCTTACTCGCAGGCACCAATCAGCCCCAGCATTTT
cdr3_aa: CASSLLAGTNQPQHF
j_call: TRBJ1-5
clone_size: once
v_call: TRBV7-2
d_call: .

cdr3_nt: TGTGCCAGCAGCTTCGGACAACACACCGGGGAGCTGTTTTTT
cdr3_aa: CASSFGQHTGELFF
j_call: TRBJ2-2
clone_size: .
v_call: TRBV7-2
d_call: .

cdr3_nt: TGTGCCAGCAGCGGACAGGGAAACGGCAATCAGCCCCAGCATTTT
cdr3_aa: CASSGQGNGNQPQHF
j_call: TRBJ1-5
clone_size: few
v_call: TRBV7-2
d_call: TRBD1

cdr3_nt: TGTGCCAGCAGCTTAGTGGAAAACACAGATACGCAGTATTTT
cdr3_aa: CASSLVENTDTQYF
j_call: TRBJ2-3
clone_size: few
v_call: TRBV7-8
d_call: .

cdr3_nt: TGTGCCAGCGGGCCCGGGACCCCTGAGGGAGCCCAGTACTTC
cdr3_aa: CASGPGTPEGAQYF
j_call: TRBJ2-5
clone_size: .
v_call: TRBV6-2/TRBV6-3
d_call: .

cdr3_nt: TGCGCCAGCAGCCAAGATAATGACAGCCGGGGGACTGAAGCTTTCTTT
cdr3_aa: CASSQDNDSRGTEAFF
j_call: TRBJ1-1
clone_size: .
v_call: TRBV4-1
d_call: .

cdr3_nt: TGTGCCAGCAGTTACGATAGGGGGGGCTCGGGCACTGAAGCTTTCTTT
cdr3_aa: CASSYDRGGSGTEAFF
j_call: TRBJ1-1
clone_size: few
v_call: TRBV6-5
d_call: .

cdr3_nt: TGTGCCAGCAGTGATGCGGGGGCGAATGGCTACACCTTC
cdr3_aa: CASSDAGANGYTF
j_call: TRBJ1-2
clone_size: .
v_call: TRBV6-1
d_call: .